Following are 7 T cell receptor beta chains from one sample sequenced in a study of blood T cell repertoires in COVID-19. TCRdb's table, derived via immunoSEQ multiplex PCR, lists solely in-frame clones and lacks some. The sample yields about 210,000 clones, less than 90% seen once. Sequencing input: PBMCs or T cells enriched from blood (not recorded which). Receptors originate from a woman aged 25 to 39 who had been exposed to COVID-19.

Points on this clone: A much larger clone lies a single base off, so this may be a read error. The chain employs TRBV19 and TRBJ1-1; D is unclear. The CDR3 totals 12 residues. Germline loops: CDR1 LNHDA, CDR2 SQIVND (reference sequence). In DNA, the CDR3 is TGTGTCAGTAGTCATAGGAACACTGAAGCTTTCTTT. Its protein is CVSSHRNTEAFF.

The genes are TRBV27 and TRBJ2-7; D perhaps matches TRBD2 (6 bases). This CDR3 has 14 amino acids. Germline V gene data show CDR1 as MNHEY and CDR2 as SMNVEV (reference sequence). Trimming removed 2 bases from V and 4 bases from J, with 12 bases in between. Here the CDR3 DNA reads TGTGCCAGCAGTTTAGGGGGGTCAATGTACGAGCAGTACTTC. It is translated as CASSLGGSMYEQYF.

The count of this clone is one. V is TRBV6-1 and J is TRBJ2-7, with 7 bases that match TRBD2. Losses at the gene ends were 2 bases for V and 7 bases for J; bases not matched to a gene: 11. CDR3 length: 15 residues. Germline-derived CDR1 and CDR2 are MNHNS and SASEGT. DNA of the CDR3: TGTGCCAGCAGTGAACGCGGGGGTGGAGGGCGGGAGCAGTACTTC. Translating gives CASSERGGGGREQYF.

V gene TRBV30 combines with J gene TRBJ2-1, with D perhaps matching TRBD1 (5 bases). The CDR3 contains 13 residues. In germline, CDR1 is GTSNPN, CDR2 SVGIG (reference sequence). Between the trimmed V and J ends, which lost 0 bases and 3 bases, there was a span of 6 bases. CDR3: CAWSVQVYNEQFF. CDR3 bases: TGTGCCTGGAGTGTACAGGTCTACAATGAGCAGTTCTTC.

J is TRBJ2-7 and V is TRBV5-8, with 7 bases that match TRBD1. CDR1 is SGHTS and CDR2 is YDEGEE in the germline V gene. The length of the CDR3 is 15 residues. The junction had 5 bases not matched to a gene; V was cut back by 0 bases and J by 2 bases. The DNA of the CDR3 is TGTGCCAGCAGCTTGGGGATTGACAGGGCCTACGAGCAGTACTTC. It yields the protein CASSLGIDRAYEQYF.

The chain couples TRBV6-5 to TRBJ2-1, with D maybe TRBD2 (5 bases). V shed 8 bases and J shed 7 bases, with 18 bases lying between them. CDR1 MNHEY and CDR2 SVGAGI come from the germline V gene. The CDR3 runs 14 residues. CDR3 sequence (DNA): TGTGCCAGCTCTAGAGGTGCGGGCCCGAATGAGCAGTTCTTC. It codes for CASSRGAGPNEQFF.

This chain joins TRBV5-1 and TRBJ2-7; tentative D call: TRBD2 (5 bases). Trimming pared 1 base from V and 0 bases from J, leaving 17 bases between. The CDR3 is 17 residues long. In germline, CDR1 is SGHRS, CDR2 YFSETQ. The CDR3 coding sequence is TGCGCCAGCAGCTTGATTTACCTGGCGGGCGCCTCCTACGAGCAGTACTTC. This encodes CASSLIYLAGASYEQYF.